The sequence of this T cell receptor beta chain was determined in a study of T cells in Graves' hyperthyroidism and ophthalmopathy. Study details: Blood from the periphery was taken at initial diagnosis, before any treatment.

Germline V gene sequence: CDR1 LGHDT, CDR2 YNNKEL (reference sequence). CDR3 length equals 13 residues. V lost 4 bases to trimming and J lost 8 bases, with 11 bases between them. TCR beta CDR3 sequences were amplified from RNA transcripts. First-round RT-PCR with HTBI primers amplified the TCR CDR3 region. TCRdb ran MiXCR on the multiplex PCR reads and lists one entry per CDR3 protein. Here the sample spans hundreds of thousands of distinct CDR3 sequences, approximately 15% being singletons. This rearrangement joins TRBV3-1 to TRBJ1-4; no firm D call. Sequencing was carried out using blood. This TCR was sampled from a woman aged 18 to 35 with Graves' hyperthyroidism. The CDR3 bases are TGTGCCAGCAGCCGGACCTCAAGGGAAAAACTGTTTTTT. This translates into CASSRTSREKLFF.